These T cell receptor beta chains were read from a single sample in a study of graft-versus-host responses after intestinal transplantation. Repertoires were generated with immunoSEQ multiplex PCR, while TCRdb's copy carries only in-frame clones and drops some. Found here are about 97,000 clones, 90% of them singletons; the top ten hold about 16%. Sequencing used PBMCs, obtained about 440 days after intestinal transplant. The receptors derive from a human patient who received an intestinal transplant, so some T cells may come from the graft donor. Each CDR3 is given with its conserved first and last residue. A D gene is named only where the DNA matches it firmly. Not every row has a clone size; where given, it reads once, few, many or a size class.

v_call	d_call	j_call	clone_size	cdr3_nt	cdr3_aa
TRBV13	TRBD1	TRBJ2-2	NA	TGTGCCAGCAGCCCTACAGGGGGCACCGGGGAGCTGTTTTTT	CASSPTGGTGELFF
TRBV5-6	TRBD1	TRBJ2-7	NA	TGTGCCAGCAGCTTAACAGGGGGCGAGCAGTACTTC	CASSLTGGEQYF
TRBV4-1	NA	TRBJ2-1	NA	TGCGCCAGCAGCCAAGTGGGGGGTGAGCAGTTCTTC	CASSQVGGEQFF
TRBV5-4	NA	TRBJ2-5	NA	TGTGCCAGCAGCTTGAAACGGGAGTCCCAAGAGACCCAGTACTTC	CASSLKRESQETQYF
TRBV5-1	NA	TRBJ2-5	NA	TGCGCCAGCCTCCCCCGGGGTATTAGGGGGGAGACCCAGTACTTC	CASLPRGIRGETQYF
TRBV2	NA	TRBJ2-2	few	TGTGCCAGCAGTGTAGGGACCGGGGAGCTGTTTTTT	CASSVGTGELFF
TRBV16	NA	TRBJ2-3	NA	TGTGCCAGCAGCCGGGTAGTCCCCAGCCCCACAGATACGCAGTATTTT	CASSRVVPSPTDTQYF
TRBV9	NA	TRBJ2-3	NA	TGTGCCAGCAGCGTAGACGGGGGGACACTTCCTTTTGGAGATACGCAGTATTTT	CASSVDGGTLPFGDTQYF
TRBV11-1	NA	TRBJ2-6	NA	TGTGCCAGCAGCTTACAGGGCTCTGGGGCCAACGTCCTGACTTTC	CASSLQGSGANVLTF
TRBV20-1	TRBD1	TRBJ1-1	NA	TGCACTCCCCAGGGGGGGCTTGAAGCTTTCTTT	CTPQGGLEAFF
TRBV5-4	TRBD1	TRBJ2-5	NA	TGTGCCCACGGGACAGTCCAAGAGACCCAGTACTTC	CAHGTVQETQYF